This entry is about one TCR beta chain. A single count supports this clone. It has no known antigen specificity. No much larger clonotype is one base removed from it; base qualities were not supplied. Genomic DNA was isolated from the sorted cells so that the TCRbeta CDR3 region could be sequenced. The immunoSEQ Assay was used for sequencing of TCRbeta CDR3 regions. What TCRdb holds here is the immuneACCESS table cut down to in-frame rearrangements. Part of the clones is not present; checked against another copy, under half of the missing clones reflect an unresolved V gene, and the others are unexplained. Counted in this sample were about 77,000 clones; approximately 82% of them appeared once. About 0.8% of the sample is in the top ten clones. The source of the sample is a study of OX40 agonist ivuxolimab in advanced cancers. About the study as a whole: Ivuxolimab, which targeted the costimulatory receptor OX40 (CD134), was an agonistic, fully human IgG2 monoclonal antibody. Partial responses occurred in three dose-escalation patients, of whom one had hepatocellular carcinoma and two had cutaneous melanoma. Peripheral TCRbeta sequencing aimed to test whether ivuxolimab altered TCR sequence diversity and caused clonal T-cell expansion. In the dose-escalation cohort, 82.7% of patients were male, and the mean age was roughly 60 years, with a range of roughly 20 to 79. The paper describes the monotherapy dose-escalation part (N of about 52 patients) of the phase I trial of ivuxolimab. Intravenous ivuxolimab was administered to patients every 2 weeks at six dose levels: 0.01, 0.1, 0.3, 1.5, 3 and 10 mg/kg. Among the 50 to 55 dose-escalation patients, approximately 20 had hepatocellular carcinoma, roughly 15 melanoma, 9 renal cell carcinoma and 9 head and neck cancer. Prior anti-PD-1, anti-PD-L1 or anti-CTLA-4 therapy was permitted, and approximately 40% of dose-escalation patients had received checkpoint inhibitors.

Results the study describes overall, beyond this receptor: On average, CD8+ T cells showed more expanded clones than CD4+ T cells after ivuxolimab. At doses of 0.1 to 3.0 mg/kg, clonal expansion of both CD4+ and CD8+ blood T cells was observed from baseline to week 6. Which antigens the clonally expanded peripheral T cells were specific for was not determined. In the 0.1-3.0 mg/kg groups, partial responders were among the patients with the lowest normalized peripheral clonal expansion, particularly in CD8+ T cells. Low levels of normalized T-cell clonal expansion were also shown by some nonresponding patients.

Trimming accounts for 7 bases at V and 3 bases at J, while the number of junction bases matched to no gene is 6. The cysteine opens and the phenylalanine closes a CDR3 of 15 amino acids. The CDR3 DNA has 45 bases and is translated from base 1. CDR1 and CDR2, looked up from the germline V gene, are MDHEN and SYDVKM. Patients with autoimmune disease history or receiving systemic immunosuppression were excluded from the trial. In every dose cohort, peripheral blood was drawn for TCR sequencing at baseline, cycle 4 day 1, and cycle 7 day 1. The samples were taken from a phase I, first-in-human, multicenter, open-label dose-escalation trial of ivuxolimab. Adults with locally advanced or metastatic melanoma, renal cell, hepatocellular, or head and neck squamous cell carcinoma were enrolled in the trial. Before TCR sequencing, CD4+ and CD8+ T cells were separately sorted from peripheral blood.

In this chain, TRBV28 is recombined with TRBJ2-3; 11 bases in the middle match TRBD2. This sequence originates from an adult with an advanced solid tumor such as melanoma, head and neck, liver or kidney cancer. The sequenced sample was CD4+ or CD8+ T cells sorted from blood, obtained in a trial of the OX40 agonist ivuxolimab. The sequence in DNA is TGTGCCAGCACCGTACTAGCGGGGGCGACAGATACGCAGTATTTT. The encoded protein is CASTVLAGATDTQYF. The variable domain in full, with residues beyond the CDR3 obtained from the reference TRBV28 and TRBJ2-3 genes, is DVKVTQSSRYLVKRTGEKVFLECVQDMDHENMFWYRQDPGLGLRLIYFSYDVKMKEKGDIPEGYSVSREKKERFSLILESASTNQTSMYLCASTVLAGATDTQYFGPGTRLTVL.